This T cell receptor beta chain was retrieved from a study of OX40 agonist ivuxolimab in advanced cancers. Study outcomes and limitations: CD4+ T cells averaged fewer expanded clones than CD8+ T cells.

TCRdb's copy holds only in-frame clones and misses some; the assay was immunoSEQ multiplex PCR. The data contain over 80,000 clones, about 86% of them singletons. A few counts support this clone. Its antigen remains unidentified. CDR3 size: 15 residues. Trimming pared 6 bases from V and 4 bases from J, leaving 15 bases between. Germline CDR1 reads LNHDA; CDR2 reads SQIVND (reference sequence). J is TRBJ2-2 and V is TRBV19, with D unresolved. The source was CD4+ or CD8+ T cells sorted from blood, collected in a trial of the OX40 agonist ivuxolimab. This TCR derives from an adult with an advanced solid tumor such as melanoma, head and neck, liver or kidney cancer. As DNA, the CDR3 is TGTGCCAGTAGAAGTGGTGCCTCGGGCACCGGGGAGCTGTTTTTT. Translating it yields CASRSGASGTGELFF.